This paragraph reports one TCR beta chain. These data come from a study of CD8+ T cells in alopecia areata. Across the study: Treated patients received oral tofacitinib, 5 to 10 mg twice daily.

After isolation, RNA underwent reverse transcription to generate cDNA as the sequencing template. TCRdb's table, derived via immunoSEQ multiplex PCR, lists solely in-frame clones and lacks some. The repertoire holds 150,000 to 200,000 clones, 60% to 75% seen once, with about 14% in the top ten. V was cut by 1 base and J by 6 bases, with 7 bases left in between. The length of the CDR3 is 13 residues. The germline V gene has CDR1 SNHLY and CDR2 FYNNEI. The treatment was: oral pan-JAK inhibitor, 5-10 mg twice daily. Obtained from alopecia areata patients were lesional scalp punch biopsies along with peripheral blood.

Sequences were derived from CD4+ T cells sorted from blood, sampled at week 24, from a patient treated with tofacitinib. The rearrangement uses TRBV2 and TRBJ2-1; D not resolved. This receptor was obtained from a human donor with alopecia areata. CDR3 sequence reads: CASSEGRFNEQFF. The CDR3 region has the DNA TGTGCCAGCAGTGAAGGGCGATTCAATGAGCAGTTCTTC. Combining the CDR3 with reference TRBV2 and TRBJ2-1 gives the whole variable domain EPEVTQTPSHQVTQMGQEVILRCVPISNHLYFYWYRQILGQKVEFLVSFYNNEISEKSEIFDDQFSVERPDGSNFTLKIRSTKLEDSAMYFCASSEGRFNEQFFGPGTRLTVL.